This T cell receptor beta chain was captured in a study of blood T cell repertoires in COVID-19 (TCRdb year 2020). About the full investigation: Samples covering the acute and convalescent phases of COVID-19 were provided by collaborators in the United States, Italy and Spain. The prospective study material was composed of cDNA or gDNA derived from T cells, B-cell-depleted T cells, or PBMCs. The dataset comprised deeply sampled blood TCRbeta repertoires from subjects exposed to, actively infected with, or recovered from COVID-19. A freely available public database, intended as a resource for researchers studying the immune response to SARS-CoV-2, is where the repertoires were released. Samples came from the ongoing ImmuneRACE study (first 160 participants) plus 1,254 subjects from 6 global collaborators. A de-identified subject ID, COVID-19 status, age in years and sex were almost always included in the sample metadata. HLA class I and class II types, where available, came from metadata supplied by the sample provider rather than from assay-based typing. The paper's findings and limits, for the study overall: The amount of clinical and demographic metadata varied by source and participant and was provided uncurated.

The immunoSEQ Assay, a bias-controlled multiplex PCR, was used to amplify TCRbeta CDR3 regions from genomic DNA. The authors' pipeline ran thus. Nucleated cell counts per sample were estimated from amplification of reference gene primers within the assay. To quantify the absolute abundance of each unique TCRbeta CDR3 rearrangement, sequence reads were collapsed and filtered. For each sample, productive Simpson clonality was calculated as the square root of Simpson's diversity index across productive rearrangements. Not all clones reach the TCRdb copy of this immuneACCESS table, which keeps in-frame sequences only. Checked studies attribute under half of the gap to unresolved V genes and leave the rest unexplained. V and J calls and clone size are given by that table; D and trimming were obtained from the DNA. Recorded for this sample are almost 400,000 clones; around 87% of them occurred a single time. The ten most abundant clones make up under 3% of the sample.

At one collaborating source in Seattle, patients were enrolled during active infection and were followed longitudinally through the course of disease. Collaborating institutions collected whole blood in K2EDTA tubes following their own protocols. For TCRbeta analysis, collaborators shipped samples in one of three forms: frozen whole blood, isolated PBMCs, or DNA extracted from either of those sample types. In this sample, this clone turned up once. There is no known antigen for this receptor. Base qualities were left out, and no much larger clone turns up one base away. The CDR3, from cysteine to phenylalanine, totals 13 residues. The kept DNA is CDR3 alone, 39 bases in frame from the first base. At the junction V is shortened by 8 bases and J by 1 base, with 10 bases in between. Reading the germline V gene (reference sequence) gives CDR1 LGHDT and CDR2 YNNKEL.

The chain is made from TRBV3-1 (or the pseudogene TRBV3-2) and TRBJ2-3; TRBD2 is perhaps the D gene, given 5 matching bases. The clonotype originates from an older woman with COVID-19, enrolled during active disease. Sequences were obtained from peripheral blood. This receptor has the CDR3 CASDRRGTDTQYF. The bases are TGTGCCAGCGATCGGCGGGGCACAGATACGCAGTATTTT.